Listed below are T cell receptor beta chains from one sample, sequenced in a study of cytomegalovirus exposure and HLA in healthy donors. Libraries were prepared by immunoSEQ multiplex PCR; TCRdb keeps only in-frame clonotypes and omits some of them. In the table there are over 120,000 clones, roughly three quarters of which are singletons. Material: PBMCs. These receptors were taken from a female donor in good health and CMV-seronegative. CDR3s include the opening cysteine and the closing phenylalanine or tryptophan. The D gene is left open where the match is weak. Size is omitted from some rows. Given values are once, few, many or a class for expanded clones.

TRBJ2-7 TRBV12-2 . few CASRFKAGSHEQYF TGTGCAAGTCGCTTTAAGGCAGGGTCCCACGAGCAGTACTTC
TRBJ2-2 TRBV5-1 . . CASSLLSGELFF TGCGCCAGCAGCTTGTTATCCGGGGAGCTGTTTTTT
TRBJ1-1 TRBV28 . . CASSFSTGNTEAFF TGTGCCAGCAGTTTCTCTACAGGGAACACTGAAGCTTTCTTT
TRBJ1-3 TRBV19 TRBD1 . CASSTTATWTGGFGNTIYF TGTGCCAGTAGTACAACCGCTACTTGGACAGGGGGCTTTGGAAACACCATATATTTT
TRBJ2-3 TRBV4-3 TRBD2 few CASSQDLQSGGITQYF TGCGCCAGCAGCCAAGATTTGCAAAGCGGGGGGATTACGCAGTATTTT
TRBJ2-1 TRBV19 . . CASKKAGPTYNEQFF TGTGCCAGTAAAAAGGCGGGACCGACCTACAATGAGCAGTTCTTC
TRBJ1-1 TRBV14 . . CASSQRLGGFGGTEAFF TGTGCCAGCAGCCAAAGGTTAGGAGGGTTCGGAGGAACTGAAGCTTTCTTT
TRBJ2-1 TRBV5-5 TRBD1 . CASSGRTGPVSYNEQFF TGTGCCAGCAGCGGGCGGACAGGTCCCGTCTCCTACAATGAGCAGTTCTTC
TRBJ1-6 TRBV2 . . CASSIDRYSPLHF TGTGCCAGCAGTATTGACAGATATTCACCCCTCCACTTT
TRBJ2-3 TRBV5-1 TRBD1 few CASRRTGPSTDTQYF TGCGCCAGCAGGCGGACAGGCCCTAGCACAGATACGCAGTATTTT
TRBJ2-3 TRBV30 . . CACFPRLGSNTQYF TGTGCCTGCTTCCCACGACTAGGGAGCAATACGCAGTATTTT
TRBJ2-7 TRBV7-2 TRBD1 . CASSPLGDSSFLNSYEQYF TGTGCCAGCAGCCCTCTAGGGGACAGTAGTTTCCTCAACTCCTACGAGCAGTACTTC
TRBJ2-1 TRBV25-1 TRBD2 . CASIPPGGIESYNEQFF TGTGCCAGTATACCTCCCGGGGGGATTGAGTCCTACAATGAGCAGTTCTTC
TRBJ1-2 TRBV2 . . CASSEQVYLNGYPF TGTGCCAGCAGTGAGCAGGTGTATCTTAATGGCTACCCCTTC
TRBJ2-7 TRBV11-2 TRBD1 . CASSLGAGGWEQYF TGTGCCAGCAGCTTAGGGGCAGGGGGCTGGGAGCAGTACTTC
TRBJ1-5 TRBV7-2 TRBD1 . CASSVRGQQPQHF TGTGCCAGCAGCGTCAGGGGGCAGCAGCCCCAGCATTTT
TRBJ2-6 TRBV5-1 TRBD1 . CASTSPRQGTPGANVLTF TGCGCCAGCACCTCGCCTCGACAGGGTACCCCTGGGGCCAACGTCCTGACTTTC
TRBJ1-4 TRBV28 TRBD1 . CASSFWTGGGSNEKLFF TGTGCCAGCAGTTTTTGGACAGGGGGCGGGTCTAATGAAAAACTGTTTTTT
TRBJ1-2 TRBV19 TRBD1 . CASSGPGTGSYTF TGTGCCAGTAGTGGACCCGGGACAGGGAGCTACACCTTC
TRBJ1-2 TRBV15 TRBD1 . CATSFLNEGGRGYTF TGTGCCACCAGCTTTTTGAATGAAGGGGGCAGAGGCTACACCTTC
TRBJ2-7 TRBV10-3 TRBD2 . CASHSGRATYEQYF TGTGCCAGTCATAGCGGGAGGGCCACCTACGAGCAGTACTTC
TRBJ1-2 TRBV2 . . CASSDFGVGYGYTF TGTGCCAGCAGTGACTTCGGGGTGGGGTATGGCTACACCTTC
TRBJ2-5 TRBV5-1 TRBD2 . CASSALLAGVRLLKETQYF TGCGCCAGCAGCGCATTACTAGCGGGAGTTCGCTTACTTAAAGAGACCCAGTACTTC
TRBJ1-1 TRBV18 . . CASSPIDSLVGTEAFF TGTGCCAGCTCACCAATCGACAGCCTGGTGGGCACTGAAGCTTTCTTT
TRBJ1-1 TRBV6-1 . . CASRTSGMNTEAFF TGTGCCAGCAGGACTAGTGGGATGAACACTGAAGCTTTCTTT
TRBJ1-1 TRBV14 TRBD1 . CASSQGQGTVTEAFF TGTGCCAGCAGCCAAGGACAGGGGACTGTCACTGAAGCTTTCTTT
TRBJ1-1 TRBV5-5 . . CASSFQGPGTEAFF TGTGCCAGCAGCTTTCAGGGGCCTGGGACTGAAGCTTTCTTT
TRBJ1-4 TRBV15 TRBD1 . CATSDRGTTNEKLFF TGTGCCACCAGCGACAGGGGCACAACTAATGAAAAACTGTTTTTT
TRBJ2-7 TRBV6-1 TRBD1 . CASTGQGANEQYF TGTGCCAGCACGGGGCAGGGGGCGAATGAGCAGTACTTC
TRBJ2-7 TRBV28 TRBD1 . CASSLWQGVTYEQYF TGTGCCAGCAGTTTATGGCAGGGGGTCACCTACGAGCAGTACTTC
TRBJ2-1 TRBV11-3 TRBD2 . CASSLVLGGRGEQFF TGTGCCAGCAGCTTAGTTTTGGGAGGGAGAGGTGAGCAGTTCTTC
TRBJ1-2 TRBV19 TRBD1 few CASSIGTGVYPF TGTGCCAGTAGTATTGGGACAGGGGTCTACCCCTTC
TRBJ2-7 TRBV6-1 . . CASSGRTRYEQYF TGTGCCAGCAGTGGAAGGACAAGGTACGAGCAGTACTTC
TRBJ2-5 TRBV7-2 . . CASSLLTFTQETQYF TGTGCCAGCAGCCTTCTGACATTCACGCAAGAGACCCAGTACTTC
TRBJ2-1 TRBV7-7 TRBD2 . CASSFIMTSGGYNEQFF TGTGCTAGCAGCTTCATAATGACTAGCGGGGGTTACAATGAGCAGTTCTTC
TRBJ1-1 TRBV6-6 . . CASSDGQIQNTEAFF TGTGCCAGCAGTGACGGACAGATTCAGAACACTGAAGCTTTCTTT
TRBJ2-3 TRBV28 . . CASKREDSTDTQYF TGTGCCAGCAAACGAGAGGATAGCACAGATACGCAGTATTTT
TRBJ1-5 TRBV7-2 . . CASSLVFGVRQPQHF TGTGCCAGCAGCTTAGTGTTCGGGGTCAGGCAGCCCCAGCATTTT
TRBJ1-5 TRBV19 TRBD1 once CASSMDRGRNQPQHF TGTGCCAGTAGTATGGACAGGGGGCGGAATCAGCCCCAGCATTTT
TRBJ2-1 TRBV4-2 . . CASSQDTGQSSYNEQFF TGTGCCAGCAGCCAAGATACTGGACAGAGCTCCTACAATGAGCAGTTCTTC
TRBJ1-1 TRBV30 . . CAGGYTEAFF TGTGCCGGGGGGTACACTGAAGCTTTCTTT
TRBJ2-7 TRBV6-1 . . CASSEAAGASIDEQYF TGTGCCAGCAGTGAAGCGGCAGGGGCGAGCATCGACGAGCAGTACTTC
TRBJ1-5 TRBV28 . once CASSLGGSGQPQHF TGTGCCAGCAGTTTAGGGGGGAGCGGTCAGCCCCAGCATTTT
TRBJ2-1 TRBV28 TRBD2 . CASSFLAGHNEQFF TGTGCCAGCAGTTTCCTAGCGGGCCACAATGAGCAGTTCTTC
TRBJ1-2 TRBV28 . . CASSLHFPGDGGYTF TGTGCCAGCAGTCTCCACTTCCCGGGGGACGGTGGCTACACCTTC
TRBJ2-1 TRBV21-1 . . CASSKTGTVPGWASEKDPPSRFF TGTGCCAGCAGCAAGACCGGGACAGTCCCTGGCTGGGCTAGCGAAAAGGACCCCCCGAGCAGGTTCTTC
TRBJ2-5 TRBV19 TRBD2 . CASSSKTSGRETQYF TGTGCCAGTAGTAGTAAGACTAGCGGGAGAGAGACCCAGTACTTC
TRBJ2-1 TRBV6-5 TRBD2 few CASSYMRGGAYNEQFF TGTGCCAGCAGTTACATGCGCGGGGGGGCCTACAATGAGCAGTTCTTC
TRBJ2-2 TRBV7-8 TRBD2 . CASSPPLRLAGGSTGELFF TGTGCCAGCAGCCCCCCCCTGCGTCTAGCGGGAGGGAGCACCGGGGAGCTGTTTTTT
TRBJ2-5 TRBV18 . . CASSPRGQETQYF TGTGCCAGCTCACCACGGGGGCAGGAGACCCAGTACTTC
TRBJ2-5 TRBV27 . . CASSLSGVRETQYF TGTGCCAGCAGTTTATCAGGGGTCCGAGAGACCCAGTACTTC
TRBJ2-7 TRBV5-6 TRBD1 . CASSLGPTGVSYEQYF TGTGCCAGCAGCTTGGGTCCAACAGGGGTGTCTTACGAGCAGTACTTC
TRBJ1-2 TRBV9 TRBD1 . CASSGGQDYGYTF TGTGCCAGCAGCGGAGGACAGGACTATGGCTACACCTTC
TRBJ1-3 TRBV6-6 . . CASEVGRSGNTIYF TGTGCCAGCGAGGTAGGGAGGTCTGGAAACACCATATATTTT
TRBJ2-3 TRBV27 . once CASSLFAVSGTDTQYF TGTGCCAGCAGTCTCTTTGCTGTTAGCGGCACAGATACGCAGTATTTT